Shown below are 10 T cell receptor beta chains from a single sample sequenced in a study of cytomegalovirus exposure and HLA in healthy donors. Primers included in the PCR were 60 Vbeta and 13 Jbeta primers. Assay: immunoSEQ multiplex PCR; the TCRdb copy retains only in-frame clones and omits some. The repertoire holds 200,000 or so clones, with approximately 80% as singletons. The sequencing sample was made of PBMCs. The receptors here all came from a woman under 40 in good health and CMV-seropositive.

The chain combines TRBV10-3 with TRBJ2-3, with 8 bases aligning to TRBD2. Germline V lookup: CDR1 ENHRY, CDR2 SYGVKD. V shed 5 bases and J 5 bases; nucleotides not matched to a gene: 9. The CDR3 is 15 amino acids. The CDR3 DNA follows: TGTGCCATCAGTCCTAGCGTGCGGGGGGTAGATACGCAGTATTTT. It codes for CAISPSVRGVDTQYF.

The chain employs TRBV7-2 and TRBJ2-5; 11 bases are shared with TRBD1. Looked up from germline, CDR1 is SGHTA and CDR2 is FQGNSA. This CDR3 region has 15 residues. The trim removed 4 bases at V and 4 bases at J, leaving 5 bases unmatched. CDR3: CASSWGQGGRETQYF. The CDR3, as DNA: TGTGCCAGCAGCTGGGGACAGGGGGGTAGAGAGACCCAGTACTTC. Full variable domain (missing parts from reference TRBV7-2 and TRBJ2-5): GAGVSQSPSNKVTEKGKDVELRCDPISGHTALYWYRQSLGQGLEFLIYFQGNSAPDKSGLPSDRFSAERTGGSVSTLTIQRTQQEDSAVYLCASSWGQGGRETQYFGPGTRLLVL.

The count of this clone is one. The V call is TRBV2, the J call TRBJ2-1; D is undetermined. V was pared by 5 bases and J by 2 bases, with 10 bases between. Germline CDR1 SNHLY, CDR2 FYNNEI. This CDR3 contains 14 residues. DNA of the CDR3: TGTGCCAGCAGTATAGTTCTGCCCTACAATGAGCAGTTCTTC. It yields the protein CASSIVLPYNEQFF.

V and J are TRBV27 and TRBJ2-3, with 8 positions matching TRBD2. Germline-derived CDR1 and CDR2 are MNHEY and SMNVEV (reference sequence). The CDR3 sequence is 16 residues long. J gave up 1 base and V 2 bases, and 5 bases lay outside the gene matches. DNA of the CDR3: TGTGCCAGCAGTTTAGCCAGCGGGGGACGCACAGATACGCAGTATTTT. As protein: CASSLASGGRTDTQYF.

V is TRBV9 and J is TRBJ2-3; TRBD1 is a possible D gene (5 bases). This CDR3 comprises 15 residues. V was clipped by 0 bases and J by 2 bases, with 10 bases between them. Germline CDR1 SGDLS, CDR2 YYNGEE. The CDR3 spells CASSVGGFLTDTQYF. The CDR3 nucleotides read TGTGCCAGCAGCGTAGGGGGCTTCCTCACAGATACGCAGTATTTT.

This chain uses TRBV7-2 with TRBJ2-5, with 9 positions matching TRBD2. This CDR3 contains 15 residues. Germline V gene sequence: CDR1 SGHTA, CDR2 FQGNSA. V was pared by 5 bases and J by 5 bases, with 9 bases of the junction left unmatched. CDR3 bases: TGTGCCAGCAGCGCTAGCGGGAACCTCCGGGAGACCCAGTACTTC. Amino acids: CASSASGNLRETQYF. Full variable domain (remainder filled in from reference TRBV7-2 and TRBJ2-5): GAGVSQSPSNKVTEKGKDVELRCDPISGHTALYWYRQSLGQGLEFLIYFQGNSAPDKSGLPSDRFSAERTGGSVSTLTIQRTQQEDSAVYLCASSASGNLRETQYFGPGTRLLVL.

The J gene is TRBJ1-5, the V gene TRBV7-2; TRBD1 agrees at 9 bases. V trimming: 5 bases; J trimming: 2 bases; junction bases outside the gene matches: 7. This CDR3 is built from 16 residues. CDR1 and CDR2 from the germline V gene are SGHTA and FQGNSA. The CDR3 here is CASSAPGQGGNQPQHF. The CDR3 region has the DNA TGTGCCAGCAGCGCACCGGGACAGGGAGGCAATCAGCCCCAGCATTTT.

This chain connects TRBV6-1 to TRBJ1-6; D might be TRBD1 (5 bases). V gave up 1 base and J gave up 9 bases, with 13 bases separating them. The CDR3 extends over 15 amino acids. Germline V CDR1 and CDR2: MNHNS, SASEGT. This chain's CDR3 is CASSEVRVGVSPLHF. CDR3 DNA sequence: TGTGCCAGCAGTGAAGTTAGGGTAGGGGTTTCACCCCTCCACTTT.

V usage is TRBV5-1 and J usage is TRBJ2-5; D perhaps matches TRBD1 (7 bases). V lost 0 bases and J lost 4, with 13 bases in between. The CDR3 has 15 amino acids. Germline V gene sequence: CDR1 SGHRS, CDR2 YFSETQ. In DNA form, the CDR3 reads TGCGCCAGCAGCTTGGGCCAGGGGGGAGGAGAGACCCAGTACTTC. Translation: CASSLGQGGGETQYF.

This clone was observed a few times. The V gene is TRBV11-2, the J gene TRBJ2-7, with 12 nucleotides matching TRBD2. Germline V CDR1 and CDR2: SGHAT, FQNNGV. The CDR3 length is 15 residues. Trimming took 3 bases from V and 6 from J; bases not matched to a gene: 6. The chain's CDR3 is CASSFLAGGWVEQYF. CDR3 in DNA: TGTGCCAGCAGCTTTCTAGCGGGAGGGTGGGTCGAGCAGTACTTC.